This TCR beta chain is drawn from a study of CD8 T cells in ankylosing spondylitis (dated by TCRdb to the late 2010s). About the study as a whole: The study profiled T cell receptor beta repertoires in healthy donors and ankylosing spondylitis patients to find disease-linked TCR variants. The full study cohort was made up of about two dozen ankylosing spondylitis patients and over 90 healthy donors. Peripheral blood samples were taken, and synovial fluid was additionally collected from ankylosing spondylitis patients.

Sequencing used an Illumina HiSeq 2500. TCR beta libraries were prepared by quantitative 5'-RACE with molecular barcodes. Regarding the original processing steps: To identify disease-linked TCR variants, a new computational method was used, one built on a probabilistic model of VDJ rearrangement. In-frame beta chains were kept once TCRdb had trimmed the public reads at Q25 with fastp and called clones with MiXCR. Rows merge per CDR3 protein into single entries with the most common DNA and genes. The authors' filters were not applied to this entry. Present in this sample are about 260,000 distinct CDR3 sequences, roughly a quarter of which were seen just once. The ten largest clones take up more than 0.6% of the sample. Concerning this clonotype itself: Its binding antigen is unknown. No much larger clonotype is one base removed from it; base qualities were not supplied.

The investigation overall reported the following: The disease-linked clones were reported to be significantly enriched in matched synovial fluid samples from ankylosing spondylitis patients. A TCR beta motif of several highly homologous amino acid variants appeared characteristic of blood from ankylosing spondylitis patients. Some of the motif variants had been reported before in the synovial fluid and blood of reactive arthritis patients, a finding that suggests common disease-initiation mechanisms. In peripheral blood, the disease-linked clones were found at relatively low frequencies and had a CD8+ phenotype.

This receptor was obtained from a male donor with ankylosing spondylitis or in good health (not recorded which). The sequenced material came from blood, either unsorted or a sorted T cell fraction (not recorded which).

This receptor carries the CDR3 CAIGAGETDTQYF. The DNA sequence is TGTGCCATCGGGGCGGGGGAAACAGATACGCAGTATTTT. Recombination joined TRBV10-3 with TRBJ2-3; TRBD2 agrees with 7 junctional bases. Relative to germline, V is missing 8 bases and J is missing 3 bases, with 5 bases of the junction outside any gene match. CDR1 and CDR2 were assigned from the germline V gene as ENHRY and SYGVKD. The CDR3 runs 13 amino acids, cysteine and phenylalanine included. The retained sequence is limited to the CDR3, 39 bases, with the frame set at the first base.